The 18 T cell receptor beta chains listed next were all sequenced from one sample in a study of read filtering for tumor transcriptome and immune sequencing. This library used approximately 390 ng RNA and molecular barcoded adaptors spanning alpha/delta and beta/gamma chains. TCRdb reprocessed the reads via MiXCR and lists one record per CDR3 protein. Found here are 90,000 or so distinct CDR3 sequences, 20% to 25% of them singletons; the top ten hold around 10%. What was sequenced was a population of CD138-negative cells sorted from bone marrow. Every receptor here comes from a donor aged 40 or over with multiple myeloma.

This sequence joins TRBV28 and TRBJ1-4; D is undetermined. The CDR3 has 12 residues. From germline, CDR1 is MDHEN and CDR2 SYDVKM. V lost 8 bases and J 0 bases, leaving 4 bases between the germline ends. CDR3 coding DNA: TGTGCCAGCGGGGCAACTAATGAAAAACTGTTTTTT. Protein product: CASGATNEKLFF.

This clonotype appeared once. A much larger clone is a single base away; this may be a read error. The CDR3 ends on some other residue instead of the conserved phenylalanine or tryptophan, so this is likely a read error. This chain connects TRBV11-2 to TRBJ2-6, with D hard to call. Germline CDR1 reads SGHAT; CDR2 reads FQNNGV. The CDR3 is made up of 16 amino acids. V lost 0 bases and J lost 5, with 11 bases in between. CDR3 region: CASSLDPLNRANVLTL. CDR3 bases: TGTGCCAGCAGCTTAGATCCCCTGAATCGGGCCAACGTCCTGACTCTC.

This clonotype was counted ten times or more. This is likely a read error, given that the CDR3 carries no conserved phenylalanine or tryptophan at its end. The limits of the CDR3 on the DNA are not certain, so only TCRdb's listed CDR3 is given. This chain connects TRBV28 to TRBJ1-1; the D call of TRBD1 is as the table states it, not checked on the DNA. The length of the CDR3 is 9 amino acids, counting both ends. Germline values: CDR1 MDHEN, CDR2 SYDVKM. CDR3 sequence reads: CASSPLSAG.

Note on this clonotype: A much larger clone is a single base away; this may be a read error. The genes are TRBV7-9 and TRBJ2-4, with D unclear. This CDR3 contains 12 residues. Germline CDR1 reads SEHNR; CDR2 reads FQNEAQ (reference sequence). Trimming took off 5 bases at V and 6 bases at J, with 8 bases between the two ends. In nucleotides, the CDR3 is TGTGCCAGCAGCCCCGAACTAAACATTCAGTACTTC. It codes for CASSPELNIQYF.

The table lists this clonotype with many counts. The chain recombines TRBV18 with TRBJ2-5; D unresolved. Trimming removed 8 bases from V and 1 base from J, with 5 bases in between. CDR1 is KGHSH, CDR2 LQKENI, per germline. CDR3 length: 11 residues. This chain's CDR3 is CASSPQETQYF. DNA of the CDR3: TGTGCCAGCAGCCCCCAAGAGACCCAGTACTTC.

This clonotype was detected many times. V gene TRBV5-1 combines with J gene TRBJ2-1; 11 bases are a match to TRBD2. Germline V lookup: CDR1 SGHRS, CDR2 YFSETQ. V shed 3 bases and J 7 bases; nucleotides not matched to a gene: 9. The CDR3 totals 16 residues. The CDR3 bases are TGCGCCAGCAGCTCCCTGACTAGCGGGGAGGGGAATGAGCAGTTCTTC. It specifies CASSSLTSGEGNEQFF.

This clonotype has ten or more counts. V is TRBV20-1 and J is TRBJ2-5; TRBD2 might be the D (5 bases). Deletions cut 1 base from V and 5 bases from J, with 14 bases between. The germline gives CDR1 DFQATT, CDR2 SNEGSKA (reference sequence). CDR3 length: 14 amino acids. CDR3 nucleotide sequence: TGCAGTGCTAGAGCCGGAGGAAGCCGGGAGACCCAGTACTTC. Its protein is CSARAGGSRETQYF.

The J gene is TRBJ1-1, the V gene TRBV2, with TRBD1 identical over 8 bases. Germline-derived CDR1 and CDR2 are SNHLY and FYNNEI. J gave up 5 bases and V 6 bases, and 14 bases lay outside the gene matches. This CDR3 comprises 16 residues. The CDR3 nucleotides are TGTGCCAGCAGGCCGGGACAGGACACTGGAGAGACTGAAGCTTTCTTT. This translates into CASRPGQDTGETEAFF.

In its sample, this clonotype was seen many times. J is TRBJ2-1 and V is TRBV11-2; tentatively, D is TRBD2 (7 bases). Trimming left V 1 base short and J 6 bases short, with 10 bases between. Looked up from germline, CDR1 is SGHAT and CDR2 is FQNNGV. The CDR3 sequence is 14 residues long. The DNA for the CDR3 is TGTGCCAGCAGCTTAGCGGGGGGCACCAATGAGCAGTTCTTC. Its translation: CASSLAGGTNEQFF.

This clonotype was detected only a few times. The CDR3 region has the DNA TGCGCCAGCAGCTTGGCGGCTCCGGGTGAAGCTTTCTTT. This codes for CASSLAAPGEAFF. The chain joins TRBV5-1 to TRBJ1-1; D unresolved. CDR1 is SGHRS and CDR2 is YFSETQ in the germline V gene. The CDR3 has 13 amino acids. Trimming stripped 0 bases from V and 7 bases from J, with 10 bases between.

This clonotype has at least ten counts. This sequence joins TRBV5-6 and TRBJ2-5, with unresolved D. CDR1 SGHDT and CDR2 YYEEEE come from the germline V gene. Trimming pared 4 bases from V and 2 bases from J, leaving 6 bases between. This CDR3 is built from 12 residues. The CDR3 protein is CASSTFQETQYF. CDR3 DNA sequence: TGTGCCAGCAGCACGTTTCAAGAGACCCAGTACTTC.

There are a few counts of this clonotype. The CDR3 bases are TGCAGTGCTAGAGAAACCGGGACAGGGGCAATGAGCAATCAGCCCCAGCATTTT. Protein product: CSARETGTGAMSNQPQHF. The chain uses TRBV20-1 and TRBJ1-5; 10 bases are a match to TRBD1. The CDR3 sequence is 18 residues long. After removal of 0 bases from V and 1 base from J, the junction contained 9 bases not matched to a gene. In germline, CDR1 is DFQATT, CDR2 SNEGSKA (reference sequence).

This clonotype was seen at least ten times. The chain recombines TRBV2 with TRBJ2-1, with D possibly being TRBD2 (5 bases). Germline V CDR1 and CDR2: SNHLY, FYNNEI. The CDR3 loop spans 12 amino acids. V was pared by 4 bases and J by 7 bases, with 8 bases between. The CDR3 protein is CASSGELNEQFF. Written as DNA, the CDR3 is TGTGCCAGCAGTGGGGAGTTGAATGAGCAGTTCTTC. Full variable domain (remainder filled in from reference TRBV2 and TRBJ2-1): EPEVTQTPSHQVTQMGQEVILRCVPISNHLYFYWYRQILGQKVEFLVSFYNNEISEKSEIFDDQFSVERPDGSNFTLKIRSTKLEDSAMYFCASSGELNEQFFGPGTRLTVL.

This clonotype was counted a few times. The chain joins TRBV2 to TRBJ1-1, with TRBD1 matching over 8 bases. The germline V gene has CDR1 SNHLY and CDR2 FYNNEI. Trimming at V came to 6 bases and at J to 0 bases, leaving 6 bases not matched to a gene. The CDR3 consists of 15 residues. The CDR3 spells CASRYEGQVNTEAFF. The CDR3 DNA sequence: TGTGCCAGCAGGTACGAGGGACAGGTGAACACTGAAGCTTTCTTT.

This clonotype came up many times. This chain joins TRBV7-9 and TRBJ1-1, with TRBD1 as a possible D gene (5 bases). The CDR3 runs to 14 residues. Germline V gene data show CDR1 as SEHNR and CDR2 as FQNEAQ (reference sequence). V lost 8 bases, J lost 1 base, and 14 bases lay in between. The CDR3 DNA follows: TGTGCCAGCCTCCGGTCCGGACAGAACACTGAAGCTTTCTTT. The encoded protein is CASLRSGQNTEAFF. Filled out from reference TRBV7-9 and TRBJ1-1, the complete variable domain reads DTGVSQNPRHKITKRGQNVTFRCDPISEHNRLYWYRQTLGQGPEFLTYFQNEAQLEKSRLLSDRFSAERPKGSFSTLEIQRTEQGDSAMYLCASLRSGQNTEAFFGQGTRLTVV.

Many counts were recorded for this clonotype. V and J are TRBV6-2 or TRBV6-3 and TRBJ1-1, with a tentative D call TRBD1 (5 bases). The V end lost 8 bases, the J end lost 8 bases, and 15 bases lay between the germline ends. Per germline, CDR1 MNHEY and CDR2 SVGEGT. This CDR3 is built from 12 residues. CDR3 DNA sequence: TGTGCCAGCGGGGGAGACCTGGCGGAAGCTTTCTTT. This gives the protein CASGGDLAEAFF.

This clonotype was observed many times. The chain joins TRBV19 to TRBJ2-2, with D maybe TRBD2 (6 bases). The CDR3 consists of 14 residues. The germline V and J ends were trimmed by 6 bases and 2 bases, with 10 bases remaining between them. CDR1 is LNHDA and CDR2 is SQIVND in the germline V gene (reference sequence). This CDR3 reads CASRAGTNTGELFF. The CDR3 coding sequence is TGTGCCAGTAGAGCCGGGACTAACACCGGGGAGCTGTTTTTT.

This clonotype was counted at least ten times. This sequence joins TRBV28 and TRBJ2-6, with D perhaps matching TRBD1 (6 bases). Germline CDR1 and CDR2: MDHEN and SYDVKM. Between the trimmed V and J ends, which lost 6 bases and 1 base, there was a span of 10 bases. This CDR3 has 15 amino acids. CDR3 amino acids: CASRLTGSGANVLTF. As DNA, the CDR3 is TGTGCCAGCAGGCTCACAGGGTCTGGGGCCAACGTCCTGACTTTC.